Listed here is a single TCR beta chain. Its antigen is still unknown. The data belong to a study of tumor-infiltrating lymphocytes in localized non-small cell lung cancer. Study as a whole: Tumor tissue and non-adjacent uninvolved lung came from each patient. Study observations and caveats: Different pieces of the same tissue went to different assays, confounding technical variation with intratumor heterogeneity. T-cell fraction did not differ between immunotypes IM1 and IM2. Available tissue quantity limited TCR sequencing to a patient subset.

Generated by immunoSEQ multiplex PCR, the TCRdb table keeps only in-frame clones and is missing some. The repertoire holds fewer than 20,000 clones, with 73% as singletons. V lost 0 bases to trimming and J lost 7 bases, with 16 bases between them. Germline CDR1 reads SGHRS; CDR2 reads YFSETQ. The CDR3 consists of 16 residues. The chain is built from TRBV5-1 and TRBJ2-2; tentative D call: TRBD2 (5 bases). The TCR was taken from a human donor with non-small cell lung cancer. Sequencing was carried out using lung tumor tissue. CDR3 loop: CASSLGGGLVNGELFF. The DNA of the CDR3 is TGCGCCAGCAGCTTGGGAGGCGGGTTAGTCAACGGGGAGCTGTTTTTT. Full variable domain (rest looked up from reference TRBV5-1 and TRBJ2-2): KAGVTQTPRYLIKTRGQQVTLSCSPISGHRSVSWYQQTPGQGLQFLFEYFSETQRNKGNFPGRFSGRQFSNSRSEMNVSTLELGDSALYLCASSLGGGLVNGELFFGEGSRLTVL.